The 32 T cell receptor beta chains below come from one sample, sequenced in a study of T cell changes during pregnancy in multiple sclerosis. TCRdb's table, derived via immunoSEQ multiplex PCR, lists solely in-frame clones and lacks some. The sample has around 77,000 clones, around nine tenths seen once; the top ten hold 0.95% to 1.5%. The sequencing used peripheral blood, collected in the third trimester of pregnancy. Receptor source: a female donor with multiple sclerosis, enrolled in a pregnancy study.

The rearrangement joins TRBV7-9 to TRBJ1-2, with TRBD1 matching 8 bases. After removal of 5 bases from V and 6 bases from J, the junction contained 8 bases not matched to a gene. The CDR3 has 14 residues. The germline gives CDR1 SEHNR, CDR2 FQNEAQ (reference sequence). The CDR3 nucleotides are TGTGCCAGCAGCCGACTGACAGGGGTTAATGGCTACACCTTC. It codes for CASSRLTGVNGYTF.

The chain has TRBV19 and TRBJ1-2; D remains unclear. Germline V gives CDR1 LNHDA, CDR2 SQIVND (reference sequence). Trimming cost V 5 bases and J 0 bases, with 16 bases left between them. This CDR3 comprises 16 residues. The CDR3 DNA follows: TGTGCCAGTAGTTTCCCCCAGCGAAGAGCTAACTATGGCTACACCTTC. Translating gives CASSFPQRRANYGYTF. The full variable domain, its missing parts supplied by reference TRBV19 and TRBJ1-2, is DGGITQSPKYLFRKEGQNVTLSCEQNLNHDAMYWYRQDPGQGLRLIYYSQIVNDFQKGDIAEGYSVSREKKESFPLTVTSAQKNPTAFYLCASSFPQRRANYGYTFGSGTRLTVV.

J is TRBJ1-2 and V is TRBV6-1; 8 bases align to TRBD1. The CDR3 spans 15 residues. CDR1 MNHNS and CDR2 SASEGT come from the germline V gene. The junction had 10 bases not matched to a gene; V was cut back by 2 bases and J by 8 bases. The CDR3 is CASSELGQGARGYTF. CDR3 DNA sequence: TGTGCCAGCAGTGAATTAGGTCAGGGGGCCCGGGGCTACACCTTC.

The genes are TRBV6-5 and TRBJ2-3; TRBD2 aligns across 11 bases. The germline V gene has CDR1 MNHEY and CDR2 SVGAGI. The CDR3 runs 14 residues. V lost 6 bases to trimming and J lost 2 bases; unmatched junction nucleotides: 1. The CDR3 coding sequence is TGTGCCAGCAGACTAGCGGGGGTCACAGATACGCAGTATTTT. Its translation is CASRLAGVTDTQYF.

V gene TRBV21-1 combines with J gene TRBJ1-5; TRBD1 reflects the table's D call only, with no check against the DNA. TRBV21-1 is reported as a pseudogene. The CDR3 is made up of 19 amino acids. The CDR3 spells CASSKSHRPYWWGNQPQHF. CDR3 sequence (DNA): TGTGCCAGCAGCAAAAGCCACAGGCCCTATTGGTGGGGCAATCAGCCCCAGCATTTT.

The chain uses TRBV28 and TRBJ1-1; the match to TRBD1 covers 9 bases. The junction had 9 bases not matched to a gene; V was cut back by 8 bases and J by 5 bases. Germline CDR1 MDHEN, CDR2 SYDVKM. The CDR3 is 14 amino acids. CDR3: CASRQGQGRTEAFF. For the CDR3, the DNA is TGTGCCAGCCGTCAAGGACAGGGGAGGACTGAAGCTTTCTTT.

The rearrangement links TRBV30 to TRBJ1-4; maybe TRBD1 (6 bases). Between the trimmed V and J ends, which lost 2 bases and 8 bases, there was a span of 12 bases. Per germline, CDR1 GTSNPN and CDR2 SVGIG (reference sequence). This CDR3 spans 13 amino acids. CDR3 nucleotide sequence: TGTGCCTGGAGTTCTGGGAGGGGGGAAAAACTGTTTTTT. It encodes CAWSSGRGEKLFF.

The V call is TRBV5-1, the J call TRBJ1-2; 9 bases are a match to TRBD1. CDR1 and CDR2 (germline): SGHRS, YFSETQ. The ends lost 0 bases at V and 5 bases at J; junction bases unmatched: 8. CDR3 size: 16 residues. CDR3 sequence: CASSLARDRVGYGYTF. As DNA, the CDR3 is TGCGCCAGCAGCTTGGCGAGGGACAGGGTTGGTTATGGCTACACCTTC.

CDR3 sequence reads: CASSLAGQGARETQYF. The CDR3 DNA follows: TGTGCCAGCAGCTTAGCCGGACAGGGGGCTAGGGAGACCCAGTACTTC. The V and J genes are TRBV7-9 and TRBJ2-5, with 11 positions matching TRBD1. V lost 0 bases and J lost 5; bases outside the gene matches: 5. CDR1 is SEHNR, CDR2 FQNEAQ, per germline (reference sequence). The CDR3 is made up of 16 amino acids.

The chain uses TRBV7-9 and TRBJ2-1; 9 nucleotides agree with TRBD1. This CDR3 spans 16 amino acids. V was pared by 3 bases and J by 5 bases, with 8 bases of the junction left unmatched. Germline CDR1 SEHNR, CDR2 FQNEAQ (reference sequence). The CDR3 region has the DNA TGTGCCAGCAGCTTGAGGGGGACAGGGATACACAATGAGCAGTTCTTC. Translated, it gives CASSLRGTGIHNEQFF.

V gene TRBV5-8 combines with J gene TRBJ1-1, with 7 bases aligning to TRBD1. Germline V gives CDR1 SGHTS, CDR2 YDEGEE. This CDR3 has 15 amino acids. V lost 4 bases and J lost 2; bases outside the gene matches: 8. The CDR3 region has the DNA TGTGCCAGCAGCAGCCTAGGACAGGTTAACACTGAAGCTTTCTTT. Translated, it gives CASSSLGQVNTEAFF.

The chain joins TRBV28 to TRBJ2-1; D remains ambiguous. With 2 bases removed from V and 6 bases from J, the gap between germline ends came to 11 bases. This CDR3 is 14 amino acids long. Germline loops: CDR1 MDHEN, CDR2 SYDVKM. CDR3 DNA sequence: TGTGCCAGCAGTTTAAACTCGCCACGCAATGAGCAGTTCTTC. Its protein is CASSLNSPRNEQFF.

The V call is TRBV9, the J call TRBJ2-1; possibly TRBD2 for D (6 bases). The CDR3 runs 14 residues. Trimming took 3 bases from V and 4 from J, leaving 11 bases between them. CDR1 is SGDLS, CDR2 YYNGEE, per germline. DNA for the CDR3: TGTGCCAGCAGCGGACTAGTGGGGTACAATGAGCAGTTCTTC. This encodes CASSGLVGYNEQFF.

The rearrangement uses TRBV20-1 and TRBJ2-3; D remains ambiguous. Germline CDR1 and CDR2: DFQATT and SNEGSKA (reference sequence). Deletions cut 6 bases from V and 2 bases from J, with 6 bases between. CDR3 length: 11 amino acids. CDR3 protein: CSASLTDTQYF. The CDR3 region has the DNA TGCAGTGCCTCCCTCACAGATACGCAGTATTTT.

This clone has just one count. This CDR3 is CASSFGQNLNYGYTF. Here the CDR3 DNA reads TGCGCCAGCAGCTTTGGACAGAATCTTAACTATGGCTACACCTTC. The chain recombines TRBV5-1 with TRBJ1-2; the D gene is possibly TRBD1 (6 bases). From germline, CDR1 is SGHRS and CDR2 YFSETQ. Deletions cut 2 bases from V and 1 base from J, with 12 bases between. The CDR3 extends over 15 amino acids.

As DNA, the CDR3 is TGTGCCAGCAGTGCTCGTATCGGGACAGTCGGAAACACCATATATTTT. This codes for CASSARIGTVGNTIYF. The chain uses TRBV25-1 and TRBJ1-3, with 7 nucleotides matching TRBD1. CDR3 length: 16 amino acids. J was trimmed by 4 bases and V by 4 bases; bases with no gene match: 10. Germline V gene data show CDR1 as MGHDK and CDR2 as SYGVNS.

This clone has a single count. The rearrangement links TRBV13 to TRBJ2-7; maybe TRBD1 (5 bases). This CDR3 has 13 amino acids. Trimming removed 4 bases at V and 9 bases at J, with 16 bases between. Looked up from germline, CDR1 is PRHDT and CDR2 is FYEKMQ (reference sequence). The CDR3 loop reads CASSSRVAVRQYF. In DNA, the CDR3 is TGTGCCAGCAGCTCCAGGGTTGCTGTCCGGCAGTACTTC.

The chain recombines TRBV5-6 with TRBJ1-5; possible D gene TRBD1, 5 bases. The V gene's germline CDR1 is SGHDT and CDR2 YYEEEE. V was pared by 3 bases and J by 7 bases, with 8 bases between. This CDR3 comprises 12 residues. Here the CDR3 reads CASSSGYQPQHF. CDR3 DNA sequence: TGTGCCAGCAGCTCAGGGTACCAGCCCCAGCATTTT.

The J gene is TRBJ1-1, the V gene TRBV6-1; D possibly corresponds to TRBD1 (5 bases). The ends were cut back, 4 bases at V and 6 bases at J, with 21 bases in the middle. Per germline, CDR1 MNHNS and CDR2 SASEGT. This CDR3 is built from 16 residues. CDR3 sequence (DNA): TGTGCCAGCAGTGTAATGGGCAGGGCTTCGTCGTCTGAAGCTTTCTTT. It encodes CASSVMGRASSSEAFF.

The V call is TRBV11-2, the J call TRBJ2-5; 7 bases line up with TRBD1. The CDR3 covers 17 residues. With V trimmed by 4 bases and J by 3 bases, 14 bases remained unmatched. Germline CDR1 and CDR2: SGHAT and FQNNGV. The CDR3 nucleotides are TGTGCCAGCAGCTCGAAGGAACAGGGGACGAGAAAAGAGACCCAGTACTTC. Amino acids: CASSSKEQGTRKETQYF.

The rearrangement uses TRBV12-5 and TRBJ2-7, with 8 bases lining up with TRBD1. The CDR3 has 13 amino acids. The V gene end was trimmed by 5 bases and the J gene end by 1 base; junction bases not matched to a gene: 1. Germline V CDR1 and CDR2: LGHNT, FRNRAP. The CDR3 nucleotides are TGTGCTAGTGGTAGGGACAGGTCCTACGAGCAGTACTTC. This translates into CASGRDRSYEQYF. Full variable domain (remainder filled in from reference TRBV12-5 and TRBJ2-7): DARVTQTPRHKVTEMGQEVTMRCQPILGHNTVFWYRQTMMQGLELLAYFRNRAPLDDSGMPKDRFSAEMPDATLATLKIQPSEPRDSAVYFCASGRDRSYEQYFGPGTRLTVT.

This clone was seen just once. The CDR3 sequence is CAIMAGATGELFF. CDR3 DNA sequence: TGTGCCATCATGGCGGGAGCCACCGGGGAGCTGTTTTTT. The rearrangement links TRBV10-3 to TRBJ2-2; 7 bases agree with TRBD2. The length of the CDR3 is 13 residues. The J segment lost 4 bases and the V segment lost 7 bases, leaving 3 bases of the junction unmatched. Germline-derived CDR1 and CDR2 are ENHRY and SYGVKD.

This chain links TRBV6-5 with TRBJ2-3, with TRBD1 matching 8 bases. The ends lost 0 bases at V and 2 bases at J; junction bases unmatched: 4. The CDR3 runs 16 residues. Germline-derived CDR1 and CDR2 are MNHEY and SVGAGI. The CDR3 sequence is CASSYSGTGHTDTQYF. Written as DNA, the CDR3 is TGTGCCAGCAGTTACTCTGGGACAGGACACACAGATACGCAGTATTTT.

CDR3 DNA: TGTGCCAGCAGGAGGGGTGGACTAGCGGTCACAGATACGCAGTATTTT. Protein product: CASRRGGLAVTDTQYF. The chain is built from TRBV2 and TRBJ2-3; the match to TRBD2 covers 10 bases. Per germline, CDR1 SNHLY and CDR2 FYNNEI. V dropped 6 bases and J dropped 2; count of bases not matched to a gene: 8. The CDR3 covers 16 residues. Combining the CDR3 with reference TRBV2 and TRBJ2-3 gives the whole variable domain EPEVTQTPSHQVTQMGQEVILRCVPISNHLYFYWYRQILGQKVEFLVSFYNNEISEKSEIFDDQFSVERPDGSNFTLKIRSTKLEDSAMYFCASRRGGLAVTDTQYFGPGTRLTVL.

The chain combines TRBV4-1 with TRBJ2-5, with D hard to call. The last part of the DNA fits TRBJ2-7 better; the J call may be wrong. There are 16 residues in the CDR3. CDR1 MGHRA and CDR2 YSYEKL come from the germline V gene. CDR3 DNA sequence: TGCGCCAGCAGCCAAGATTTGGCGGCTCTTCACTACGAGCAGTACTTC. This codes for CASSQDLAALHYEQYF.

The table lists this clone with a few counts. This chain connects TRBV5-4 to TRBJ2-7, with D perhaps matching TRBD1 (5 bases). V was trimmed by 1 base and J by 6 bases, leaving 11 bases between them. CDR3 length equals 13 residues. Looked up from germline, CDR1 is SGHNT and CDR2 is YYREEE (reference sequence). The CDR3, as DNA: TGTGCCAGCAGCTTGACAGGCGGCGGCGAGCAGTACTTC. This codes for CASSLTGGGEQYF.

The gene calls are TRBV6-5 and TRBJ2-7; the D gene is possibly TRBD2 (5 bases). Trimming removed 6 bases at V and 4 bases at J, with 19 bases between. This CDR3 region has 15 residues. Germline CDR1 and CDR2: MNHEY and SVGAGI. The CDR3 region has the DNA TGTGCCAGCAGCCCCGGTTGGAGCGGATTATACGAGCAGTACTTC. Protein sequence: CASSPGWSGLYEQYF.

V is TRBV5-1 and J is TRBJ2-5; 11 bases map to TRBD2. There are 15 residues in the CDR3. CDR1 SGHRS and CDR2 YFSETQ come from the germline V gene. J lost 3 bases, V lost 1 base, and 2 bases had no gene match. The CDR3, as DNA: TGCGCCAGCAGCTTGACACTAGCGGGGGAAGAGACCCAGTACTTC. It yields the protein CASSLTLAGEETQYF. The whole variable domain, filled in from reference TRBV5-1 and TRBJ2-5, reads KAGVTQTPRYLIKTRGQQVTLSCSPISGHRSVSWYQQTPGQGLQFLFEYFSETQRNKGNFPGRFSGRQFSNSRSEMNVSTLELGDSALYLCASSLTLAGEETQYFGPGTRLLVL.

The gene calls are TRBV7-9 and TRBJ1-1; 8 bases agree with TRBD1. CDR3 length equals 16 residues. V gave up 6 bases and J gave up 0 bases; unmatched junction bases: 9. Germline-derived CDR1 and CDR2 are SEHNR and FQNEAQ (reference sequence). The CDR3 reads CASSNQTGAMNTEAFF. The CDR3 DNA is TGTGCCAGCAGTAACCAGACAGGGGCTATGAACACTGAAGCTTTCTTT.

The chain recombines TRBV2 with TRBJ2-6, with 9 nucleotides matching TRBD1. V shed 6 bases and J 3 bases; nucleotides not matched to a gene: 9. The CDR3 is 17 residues long. The V gene's germline CDR1 is SNHLY and CDR2 FYNNEI. The CDR3 here is CASRAGTGSGGANVLTF. DNA for the CDR3: TGTGCCAGCAGAGCCGGGACAGGGTCTGGTGGGGCCAACGTCCTGACTTTC.

The V call is TRBV28, the J call TRBJ1-3, with D hard to call. Per the germline V gene, CDR1 is MDHEN and CDR2 is SYDVKM. The CDR3 consists of 15 residues. V dropped 4 bases and J dropped 1 base, with 11 bases sitting between them. For the CDR3, the DNA is TGTGCCAGCAGTTCCCAGGTCCGATCTGGAAACACCATATATTTT. Translation gives CASSSQVRSGNTIYF.

This chain links TRBV6-1 with TRBJ2-1; no definite D call. Trimming took off 7 bases at V and 6 bases at J, with 16 bases between the two ends. The CDR3 is 14 amino acids. The germline CDR1 and CDR2 sequences are MNHNS and SASEGT. The CDR3 region has the DNA TGTGCCAGCAACCTTCTCCTCGAGGCCAATGAGCAGTTCTTC. Amino acid sequence: CASNLLLEANEQFF.